The 20 T cell receptor beta chains reported below all come from one sample, sequenced in a study of blood T cell repertoires in COVID-19. Libraries were prepared by immunoSEQ multiplex PCR; TCRdb keeps only in-frame clonotypes and omits some of them. The sample lists 310,000 or so clones; approximately 90% were seen once. What was sequenced was peripheral blood. All receptors derive from a woman aged 25 to 45 with COVID-19, enrolled during active disease.

The chain combines TRBV28 with TRBJ1-2; D is undetermined. The V gene lost 7 bases and the J gene lost 4 bases, with 10 bases spanning the gap. Germline lookup yields CDR1 MDHEN and CDR2 SYDVKM. This CDR3 has 12 residues. CDR3 nucleotides: TGTGCCAGCACGAGTGCAATCTATGGCTACACCTTC. This codes for CASTSAIYGYTF.

CDR3 amino acids: CAWRPNRDSYEQYF. The DNA for the CDR3 is TGTGCCTGGAGGCCTAATCGGGACTCCTACGAGCAGTACTTC. The chain combines TRBV30 with TRBJ2-7; TRBD2 might be the D (5 bases). The V gene's germline CDR1 is GTSNPN and CDR2 SVGIG (reference sequence). V was cut by 3 bases and J by 0 bases, with 12 bases left in between. The CDR3 consists of 14 residues.

This chain links TRBV5-1 with TRBJ1-4, with 10 bases identical to TRBD1. The CDR3 runs to 15 residues. Per the germline V gene, CDR1 is SGHRS and CDR2 is YFSETQ. V lost 3 bases, J lost 4 bases, and 3 bases stayed unmatched. CDR3 nucleotide sequence: TGCGCCAGCAGCTGGGGGACAGGGGATAATGAAAAACTGTTTTTT. Encoded protein: CASSWGTGDNEKLFF.

This chain connects TRBV19 to TRBJ1-6; D gene uncertain. Germline V lookup: CDR1 LNHDA, CDR2 SQIVND (reference sequence). V was shortened by 4 bases and J by 10 bases, with 14 bases between the two germline ends. The length of the CDR3 is 14 residues. CDR3 loop: CASSRRVEGSPLHF. In nucleotides, the CDR3 is TGTGCCAGTAGTAGGAGGGTAGAGGGATCACCCCTCCACTTT.

This rearrangement joins TRBV4-1 to TRBJ2-1; TRBD1 matches 7 bases. The trim removed 6 bases at V and 6 bases at J, leaving 11 bases unmatched. CDR3 length equals 15 residues. Germline lookup yields CDR1 MGHRA and CDR2 YSYEKL. Here the CDR3 reads CASSKLGQDFNEQFF. CDR3 nucleotides: TGCGCCAGCAGTAAGCTCGGACAGGACTTCAATGAGCAGTTCTTC.

This chain uses TRBV27 with TRBJ1-1; TRBD1 is a possible D gene (6 bases). This CDR3 has 14 amino acids. Germline loops: CDR1 MNHEY, CDR2 SMNVEV (reference sequence). Trimming left V 6 bases short and J 4 bases short, with 15 bases between. For the CDR3, the DNA is TGTGCCAGCAGCCAAGGGGGGAGGGCCACTGAAGCTTTCTTT. Its protein product is CASSQGGRATEAFF.

V gene TRBV3-1 (or the pseudogene TRBV3-2) combines with J gene TRBJ1-1; D perhaps matches TRBD1 (5 bases). Germline V gene sequence: CDR1 LGHDT, CDR2 YNNKEL (reference sequence). V was clipped by 1 base and J by 5 bases, with 11 bases between them. This CDR3 has 14 amino acids. CDR3 in amino acids: CASSQGGRGTEAFF. The DNA of the CDR3 is TGTGCCAGCAGCCAAGGAGGGAGGGGAACTGAAGCTTTCTTT.

This rearrangement joins TRBV4-1 to TRBJ2-7, with a possible D match to TRBD2 (6 bases). The CDR3 extends over 13 amino acids. V gave up 1 base and J gave up 2 bases, with 6 bases separating them. CDR1 is MGHRA and CDR2 is YSYEKL in the germline V gene. The CDR3 protein is CASSQGLAYEQYF. In DNA, the CDR3 is TGCGCCAGCAGCCAAGGACTAGCCTACGAGCAGTACTTC.

The V gene is TRBV19, the J gene TRBJ1-2; 8 positions match TRBD1. Germline CDR1 reads LNHDA; CDR2 reads SQIVND (reference sequence). J was trimmed by 4 bases and V by 4 bases; bases with no gene match: 5. CDR3 length: 14 amino acids. The CDR3 DNA reads TGTGCCAGTAGTAAGAATGGACAGGGCTATGGCTACACCTTC. This gives the protein CASSKNGQGYGYTF.

CDR3 sequence reads: CASSPPVGAPNTGELFF. The CDR3 nucleotides read TGTGCCAGCTCACCACCGGTGGGGGCCCCGAACACCGGGGAGCTGTTTTTT. The chain combines TRBV18 with TRBJ2-2; perhaps TRBD1 as D (6 bases). Trimming stripped 0 bases from V and 0 bases from J, with 11 bases between. This CDR3 contains 17 residues. The germline V gene has CDR1 KGHSH and CDR2 LQKENI.

This rearrangement joins TRBV24-1 to TRBJ2-3, with D possibly being TRBD1 (8 bases). This CDR3 region has 15 residues. V lost 4 bases to trimming and J lost 8 bases, with 18 bases between them. In germline, CDR1 is KGHDR, CDR2 SFDVKD. CDR3 bases: TGTGCCACCAGTGAGGGAGGGACAGGCTCAGTTACGCAGTATTTT. It translates to CATSEGGTGSVTQYF.

This sequence joins TRBV9 and TRBJ1-2; TRBD1 aligns across 12 bases. In germline, CDR1 is SGDLS, CDR2 YYNGEE. This CDR3 comprises 16 residues. The ends lost 4 bases at V and 0 bases at J; junction bases unmatched: 4. This chain's CDR3 is CASSSGQGASNYGYTF. CDR3 coding DNA: TGTGCCAGCAGCTCGGGACAGGGGGCGTCTAACTATGGCTACACCTTC.

The DNA of the CDR3 is TGTGCCAGCAGTAATCAGGGTTGGGGCAATCAGCCCCAGCATTTT. This encodes CASSNQGWGNQPQHF. J is TRBJ1-5 and V is TRBV6-5; tentative D call: TRBD1 (5 bases). The CDR3 loop spans 15 amino acids. Trimming left V 5 bases short and J 2 bases short, with 13 bases between. Germline V lookup: CDR1 MNHEY, CDR2 SVGAGI.

The chain couples TRBV6-1 to TRBJ2-6; the match to TRBD2 covers 8 bases. CDR1 is MNHNS and CDR2 is SASEGT in the germline V gene. V lost 4 bases and J lost 0; bases outside the gene matches: 5. The CDR3 contains 17 residues. CDR3 sequence (DNA): TGTGCCAGCAGTGGCCTAGCGGGCCCCTCTGGGGCCAACGTCCTGACTTTC. Protein product: CASSGLAGPSGANVLTF.

This clone came up a few times. This chain links TRBV14 with TRBJ2-6; D uncertain. Trimming cost V 1 base and J 0 bases, with 7 bases left between them. The germline V gene encodes CDR1 SGHDN and CDR2 FVKESK. The CDR3 is 16 amino acids. The CDR3 reads CASSQVFGSGANVLTF. The CDR3 DNA reads as TGTGCCAGCAGCCAAGTTTTCGGCTCTGGGGCCAACGTCCTGACTTTC.

V usage is TRBV25-1 and J usage is TRBJ1-1; D is unclear. The V gene lost 3 bases and the J gene lost 0 bases, with 14 bases spanning the gap. The CDR3 has 16 amino acids. Per germline, CDR1 MGHDK and CDR2 SYGVNS. The CDR3 is CASSDLEVTLNTEAFF. CDR3 nucleotides: TGTGCCAGCAGTGATCTCGAGGTGACTCTGAACACTGAAGCTTTCTTT.

This clone has more than one count but fewer than ten. The chain has TRBV25-1 and TRBJ1-4; 7 bases agree with TRBD1. The germline V gene encodes CDR1 MGHDK and CDR2 SYGVNS. Germline trimming cut 3 bases from V and 5 bases from J; bases unmatched to any gene: 3. CDR3 length: 14 residues. The CDR3 DNA reads as TGTGCCAGCAGTGAGGGGACAGTAAATGAAAAACTGTTTTTT. Translating gives CASSEGTVNEKLFF.

In its sample, this clone was seen once. This chain connects TRBV9 to TRBJ2-7; D may be TRBD2 (6 bases). This CDR3 is 14 amino acids long. Germline CDR1 is SGDLS and CDR2 is YYNGEE. Deletions cut 4 bases from V and 4 bases from J, with 15 bases between. The CDR3 protein is CASSITGDGYEQYF. CDR3 nucleotides: TGTGCCAGCAGCATCACGGGGGATGGGTACGAGCAGTACTTC.

The V gene is TRBV5-6, the J gene TRBJ1-2; unclear D gene. Germline CDR1 is SGHDT and CDR2 is YYEEEE. The CDR3 is 15 amino acids. The ends were cut back, 3 bases at V and 0 bases at J, with 12 bases in the middle. CDR3 in amino acids: CASSSYRIPNYGYTF. CDR3 in DNA: TGTGCCAGCAGCTCCTACAGAATACCTAACTATGGCTACACCTTC.

This chain connects TRBV7-2 to TRBJ2-2; the D is unclear. Between the trimmed V and J ends, which lost 4 bases and 4 bases, there was a span of 7 bases. The CDR3 has 13 residues. CDR1 is SGHTA, CDR2 FQGNSA, per germline. CDR3 DNA sequence: TGTGCCAGCAGCTACCTATTCACCGGGGAGCTGTTTTTT. It encodes CASSYLFTGELFF.